This passage covers 21 T cell receptor beta chains from one sample sequenced in a study of neurological immune-mediated disorders. One entry per CDR3 protein, called by TCRdb with MiXCR from the 5' RACE reads. The data hold roughly 67,000 distinct CDR3 sequences, with 4.1% observed a single time. The sample was PBMCs. Source of these receptors: a man over 45 with multiple sclerosis.

This clonotype was counted between two and nine times. The chain combines TRBV16 with TRBJ1-1; D is uncertain. Germline V gives CDR1 KGHSY, CDR2 FQNENV. The CDR3 loop spans 14 amino acids. Between the trimmed V and J ends, which lost 1 base and 2 bases, there was a span of 8 bases. The CDR3 loop reads CASSQFTENTEAFF. DNA of the CDR3: TGTGCCAGCAGCCAATTTACGGAAAACACTGAAGCTTTCTTT.

The gene calls are TRBV20-1 and TRBJ1-5; D is perhaps TRBD1 (5 bases). Germline loops: CDR1 DFQATT, CDR2 SNEGSKA (reference sequence). The CDR3 loop spans 14 amino acids. Trimming pared 6 bases from V and 0 bases from J, leaving 12 bases between. The CDR3 sequence is CSAEDSYSNQPQHF. CDR3 coding DNA: TGCAGTGCGGAAGACAGCTATAGCAATCAGCCCCAGCATTTT.

This clonotype was counted a few times. This may come from a read error, since a much larger clone is one base off. The rearrangement joins TRBV5-1 to TRBJ2-1; 8 nucleotides agree with TRBD2. J lost 5 bases, V lost 7 bases, and 8 bases had no gene match. Germline CDR1 reads SGHRS; CDR2 reads YFSETQ. This CDR3 region has 14 residues. Here the CDR3 DNA reads TGCGCCAGCTCAAGCGGGGGATCCCACAATGAGCAGTTCTTC. Translation: CASSSGGSHNEQFF.

This clonotype was seen more than once but under ten times. This chain joins TRBV28 and TRBJ1-5; possibly TRBD1 for D (5 bases). CDR3 length equals 14 residues. Trimming removed 4 bases from V and 1 base from J, with 8 bases in between. Germline V lookup: CDR1 MDHEN, CDR2 SYDVKM. The CDR3 bases are TGTGCCAGCAGTTGGGGGGACAGCAATCAGCCCCAGCATTTT. It translates to CASSWGDSNQPQHF.

This clonotype has more than one count but fewer than ten. In DNA, the CDR3 is TGTGCCAGCAGCTATCGCGGACTAGCGAGTAGTGGGGGAGGAGATACGCAGTATTTT. It specifies CASSYRGLASSGGGDTQYF. This chain connects TRBV7-2 to TRBJ2-3; 9 bases are a match to TRBD2. The CDR3 totals 19 residues. Germline V gives CDR1 SGHTA, CDR2 FQGNSA. Trimming took 4 bases from V and 5 from J; bases not matched to a gene: 19.

The sample holds many counts of this clonotype. This chain connects TRBV5-1 to TRBJ1-1; 7 bases map to TRBD1. Germline V lookup: CDR1 SGHRS, CDR2 YFSETQ. This CDR3 has 15 residues. The V gene end was trimmed by 4 bases and the J gene end by 0 bases; junction bases not matched to a gene: 6. The CDR3 sequence: CASSGRQGMNTEAFF. CDR3 in DNA: TGCGCCAGCAGCGGGCGACAGGGTATGAACACTGAAGCTTTCTTT.

This clonotype was counted many times. This sequence joins TRBV6-2 or TRBV6-3 and TRBJ1-5; perhaps TRBD1 as D (5 bases). Germline-derived CDR1 and CDR2 are MNHEY and SVGEGT. V was shortened by 7 bases and J by 1 base, with 14 bases between the two germline ends. This CDR3 has 15 amino acids. This CDR3 reads CASNKQTESNQPQHF. CDR3 coding DNA: TGTGCCAGCAATAAACAGACAGAAAGCAATCAGCCCCAGCATTTT.

This clonotype was counted ten times or more. This rearrangement joins TRBV4-1 to TRBJ2-6; 8 positions match TRBD1. The CDR3 contains 17 residues. Germline values: CDR1 MGHRA, CDR2 YSYEKL. V lost 4 bases to trimming and J lost 0 bases; unmatched junction nucleotides: 5. The CDR3 nucleotides are TGCGCCAGCAGCCGGGACAGGCCCATCTCTGGGGCCAACGTCCTGACTTTC. Protein sequence: CASSRDRPISGANVLTF.

This clonotype was seen at least ten times. This chain uses TRBV20-1 with TRBJ1-3; D gene unclear. This CDR3 has 13 amino acids. Germline CDR1 DFQATT, CDR2 SNEGSKA (reference sequence). Trimming shortened V by 3 bases and J by 0 bases, and 6 bases separated the two germline ends. The CDR3 loop is CSASPSSGNTIYF. The CDR3 bases are TGCAGTGCTAGTCCAAGCTCTGGAAACACCATATATTTT.

The table lists this clonotype with many counts. The V and J genes are TRBV5-1 and TRBJ2-5; D possibly corresponds to TRBD1 (7 bases). The V gene's germline CDR1 is SGHRS and CDR2 YFSETQ. There are 15 residues in the CDR3. Trimming removed 0 bases at V and 5 bases at J, with 14 bases between. In DNA, the CDR3 is TGCGCCAGCAGCTTGGACGGAGGGGGCCAGGAGACCCAGTACTTC. Translating it yields CASSLDGGGQETQYF.

This clonotype appeared many times. The rearrangement uses TRBV5-1 and TRBJ1-1; the D gene is possibly TRBD1 (6 bases). V was cut by 1 base and J by 6 bases, with 13 bases left in between. The CDR3 extends over 14 amino acids. The germline V gene has CDR1 SGHRS and CDR2 YFSETQ. The CDR3 nucleotides are TGCGCCAGCAGCTTGACGGGGGCGAGATCTGAAGCTTTCTTT. It is translated as CASSLTGARSEAFF. Drawing the rest from reference TRBV5-1 and TRBJ1-1, the complete variable domain is KAGVTQTPRYLIKTRGQQVTLSCSPISGHRSVSWYQQTPGQGLQFLFEYFSETQRNKGNFPGRFSGRQFSNSRSEMNVSTLELGDSALYLCASSLTGARSEAFFGQGTRLTVV.

This clonotype was found many times. The junction departs from germline at one end; a sequencing error may be responsible. V gene TRBV28 combines with J gene TRBJ2-6; possible D gene TRBD1, 5 bases. There are 15 residues in the CDR3. CDR1 and CDR2 from the germline V gene are MDHEN and SYDVKM. The CDR3 region is CASSVASGGAKVLTF. The CDR3 DNA sequence: TGTGCCAGCAGTGTGGCAAGTGGTGGGGCCAAAGTCCTGACTTTC.

This clonotype was seen many times. The genes are TRBV20-1 and TRBJ2-7; D is possibly TRBD1 or TRBD2 (5 bases each). V gave up 0 bases and J gave up 2 bases, with 11 bases separating them. The CDR3 is 14 amino acids. CDR1 and CDR2 (germline): DFQATT, SNEGSKA (reference sequence). The CDR3 DNA follows: TGCAGTGCTAGAGATCGGGGCAGAACCTACGAGCAGTACTTC. Its protein product is CSARDRGRTYEQYF.

V and J are TRBV20-1 and TRBJ2-1; the D gene could be TRBD1 or TRBD2 (5 bases each). The CDR3 totals 16 residues. Germline lookup yields CDR1 DFQATT and CDR2 SNEGSKA (reference sequence). Trimming removed 3 bases at V and 3 bases at J, with 18 bases between. The CDR3 region has the DNA TGCAGTGCTAGTGGGGGAGTCTACACTAACTACAATGAGCAGTTCTTC. Its protein is CSASGGVYTNYNEQFF.

With regard to this clonotype: A much larger clone sits a single nucleotide away, making a read error possible. The CDR3 DNA follows: TGTGCCAGCAGTGAAAGCAAGAAACAAGAGACCCAGTACTTC. Protein product: CASSESKKQETQYF. The rearrangement links TRBV2 to TRBJ2-5; D is unresolved. This CDR3 is 14 amino acids long. Trimming cost V 2 bases and J 2 bases, with 9 bases left between them. The germline gives CDR1 SNHLY, CDR2 FYNNEI.

The CDR3 here is CSARDGQLETQYF. CDR3 nucleotide sequence: TGCAGTGCTAGAGACGGGCAGTTGGAGACCCAGTACTTC. The chain uses TRBV20-1 and TRBJ2-5; D unresolved. V lost 0 bases and J lost 5, with 10 bases in between. The germline V gene encodes CDR1 DFQATT and CDR2 SNEGSKA (reference sequence). This CDR3 contains 13 residues.

As DNA, the CDR3 is TGTGCCACCAGTTCGGACAGTGATACCGGGGAGCTGTTTTTT. Translated, it gives CATSSDSDTGELFF. The V call is TRBV24-1, the J call TRBJ2-2; possible D gene TRBD1, 6 bases. Per germline, CDR1 KGHDR and CDR2 SFDVKD. Between the trimmed V and J ends, which lost 6 bases and 5 bases, there was a span of 12 bases. The CDR3 totals 14 residues.

The gene calls are TRBV6-5 and TRBJ1-5, with D perhaps TRBD1 (6 bases). CDR1 is MNHEY and CDR2 is SVGAGI in the germline V gene. This CDR3 contains 13 residues. V was pared by 5 bases and J by 6 bases, with 11 bases between. The CDR3 DNA sequence: TGTGCCAGCAGTAACAGGGATGCTCAGCCCCAGCATTTT. This sequence encodes CASSNRDAQPQHF.

This clonotype has at least ten counts. The chain recombines TRBV5-1 with TRBJ2-7; 8 bases fit TRBD1. The germline V gene has CDR1 SGHRS and CDR2 YFSETQ. The CDR3 length is 16 residues. Losses at the gene ends were 5 bases for V and 2 bases for J; bases not matched to a gene: 12. The CDR3: CASRAAAGTGAYEQYF. As DNA, the CDR3 is TGCGCCAGCAGGGCGGCCGCCGGGACAGGAGCCTACGAGCAGTACTTC.

This clonotype was picked up many times. The chain combines TRBV7-2 with TRBJ2-7, with 8 bases identical to TRBD2. V lost 2 bases and J lost 3; bases outside the gene matches: 6. The germline CDR1 and CDR2 sequences are SGHTA and FQGNSA. There are 15 residues in the CDR3. CDR3 coding DNA: TGTGCCAGCAGCTTACGGGGGGGTTGGGACTACGAGCAGTACGTC. As protein: CASSLRGGWDYEQYV.

This clonotype occurred many times. One end of the junction is discordant with germline, which a read error may explain. The gene calls are TRBV20-1 and TRBJ1-6; 11 nucleotides agree with TRBD1. The CDR3 consists of 14 residues. Germline V lookup: CDR1 DFQATT, CDR2 SNEGSKA (reference sequence). The CDR3 DNA reads as TGCAGTGCTAGGGGACAGGGGGAAAATTCACCCCTCAACTTT. As protein: CSARGQGENSPLNF.